The next 23 T cell receptor beta chains were all read from a single sample in a study of radiotherapy plus CTLA-4 blockade in lung cancer. Assay used: immunoSEQ multiplex PCR; TCRdb lists only in-frame clones, some missing. This table has approximately 69,000 clones, about 80% appearing once. The specimen comprised peripheral blood, sampled from a patient treated with radiotherapy plus ipilimumab. These receptors were obtained from a human donor with non-small cell lung cancer who had a complete response to radiotherapy plus ipilimumab.

The gene calls are TRBV5-1 and TRBJ2-1, with D possibly TRBD2 on 5 matching bases. Per the germline V gene, CDR1 is SGHRS and CDR2 is YFSETQ. The CDR3 covers 17 residues. V lost 2 bases, J lost 7 bases, and 22 bases lay in between. CDR3 in amino acids: CASSFPNRDITRNEQFF. Here the CDR3 DNA reads TGCGCCAGCAGCTTCCCAAACCGGGATATAACGAGGAATGAGCAGTTCTTC.

V is TRBV27 and J is TRBJ1-1; D is unresolved. Germline loops: CDR1 MNHEY, CDR2 SMNVEV (reference sequence). The length of the CDR3 is 15 residues. V dropped 4 bases and J dropped 2 bases, with 14 bases sitting between them. CDR3 region: CASSWEGRSNTEAFF. The CDR3 DNA follows: TGTGCCAGCAGTTGGGAGGGCAGGAGTAACACTGAAGCTTTCTTT.

This rearrangement joins TRBV10-1 to TRBJ1-2; D is unresolved. V was cut by 5 bases and J by 5 bases, with 12 bases left in between. Germline V gives CDR1 WNHNN, CDR2 SYGVQD (reference sequence). This CDR3 comprises 13 residues. CDR3 in amino acids: CASSRDLEYGYTF. CDR3 bases: TGCGCCAGCAGTCGGGATTTAGAGTATGGCTACACCTTC.

J is TRBJ1-1 and V is TRBV10-3, with TRBD1 matching over 7 bases. The V gene's germline CDR1 is ENHRY and CDR2 SYGVKD. V dropped 8 bases and J dropped 3; count of bases not matched to a gene: 6. The CDR3 has 13 amino acids. The CDR3 coding sequence is TGTGCCATCTCCTTCGGACAGGACACTGAAGCTTTCTTT. Translated: CAISFGQDTEAFF.

The genes are TRBV19 and TRBJ1-1; TRBD1 might be the D (5 bases). Germline V gives CDR1 LNHDA, CDR2 SQIVND (reference sequence). V was cut by 4 bases and J by 4 bases, with 19 bases left in between. The CDR3 contains 16 residues. CDR3 residues: CASSNRAGSLGTEAFF. In DNA, the CDR3 is TGTGCCAGTAGTAATAGGGCAGGGAGCCTGGGCACTGAAGCTTTCTTT. Combining the CDR3 with reference TRBV19 and TRBJ1-1 gives the whole variable domain DGGITQSPKYLFRKEGQNVTLSCEQNLNHDAMYWYRQDPGQGLRLIYYSQIVNDFQKGDIAEGYSVSREKKESFPLTVTSAQKNPTAFYLCASSNRAGSLGTEAFFGQGTRLTVV.

To note about this clone: The sample contains more than one DNA sequence encoding this CDR3. The rearrangement links TRBV9 to TRBJ2-3; possibly TRBD1 for D (5 bases). V was shortened by 1 base and J by 0 bases, with 6 bases between the two germline ends. The CDR3 contains 14 residues. CDR1 and CDR2 (germline): SGDLS, YYNGEE. Here the CDR3 DNA reads TGTGCCAGCAGCGTAAGGGGAAGCACAGATACGCAGTATTTT. Protein sequence: CASSVRGSTDTQYF.

The rearrangement uses TRBV6-5 and TRBJ2-2, with TRBD1 matching 8 bases. This CDR3 region has 16 residues. V was clipped by 4 bases and J by 5 bases; unmatched bases: 9. CDR1 MNHEY and CDR2 SVGAGI come from the germline V gene. The CDR3 region is CASSSNRDRSTGELFF. The CDR3 region has the DNA TGTGCCAGCAGTTCCAACCGGGACAGGAGTACCGGGGAGCTGTTTTTT.

J is TRBJ2-6 and V is TRBV18, with D possibly being TRBD2 (6 bases). This CDR3 contains 18 residues. Looked up from germline, CDR1 is KGHSH and CDR2 is LQKENI. V shed 0 bases and J shed 0 bases, with 12 bases lying between them. The CDR3 is CASSPPRGTSSGANVLTF. In nucleotides, the CDR3 is TGTGCCAGCTCACCACCCCGGGGGACGAGCTCTGGGGCCAACGTCCTGACTTTC.

In DNA, the CDR3 is TGTGCCAGCAGCCCCTGGAGAGAGACCCAGTACTTC. Translated, it gives CASSPWRETQYF. This rearrangement joins TRBV7-2 to TRBJ2-5; D is unresolved. The CDR3 loop spans 12 amino acids. V was shortened by 5 bases and J by 4 bases, with 8 bases between the two germline ends. Germline lookup yields CDR1 SGHTA and CDR2 FQGNSA.

J is TRBJ2-5 and V is TRBV27; a weak D match, TRBD1 (5 bases). The V end was cut by 6 bases, the J end by 7 bases, with 15 bases between. The CDR3 sequence is 13 residues long. Germline V CDR1 and CDR2: MNHEY, SMNVEV (reference sequence). This chain's CDR3 is CASSLGQVGTQYF. The CDR3 DNA follows: TGTGCCAGCAGCCTGGGGCAGGTGGGGACCCAGTACTTC.

The chain couples TRBV7-6 to TRBJ2-1; D remains unclear. The CDR3 runs 17 residues. The germline gives CDR1 SGHVS, CDR2 FNYEAQ. V shed 5 bases and J shed 0 bases, with 17 bases lying between them. The CDR3 here is CASSPALAASSYNEQFF. The CDR3 region has the DNA TGTGCCAGCAGCCCCGCGTTGGCGGCAAGCTCCTACAATGAGCAGTTCTTC.

V usage is TRBV6-6 and J usage is TRBJ1-5, with 10 bases matching TRBD1. The CDR3 runs 16 residues. Germline CDR1 reads MNHNY; CDR2 reads SVGAGI (reference sequence). V shed 5 bases and J 5 bases; nucleotides not matched to a gene: 9. The DNA of the CDR3 is TGTGCCAGCAGTACCAGGGACAGGGGACAGCATCAGCCCCAGCATTTT. It is translated as CASSTRDRGQHQPQHF.

The CDR3 bases are TGTGCCAGCAGTGCCTCGGGGGGTCCTGAAGCTTTCTTT. Its protein is CASSASGGPEAFF. This rearrangement joins TRBV2 to TRBJ1-1; maybe TRBD1 (5 bases). CDR1 is SNHLY and CDR2 is FYNNEI in the germline V gene. The CDR3 has 13 residues. Trimming cost V 4 bases and J 6 bases, with 12 bases left between them.

J is TRBJ1-2 and V is TRBV7-9; D call uncertain. Germline assignment: CDR1 SEHNR and CDR2 FQNEAQ (reference sequence). The CDR3 contains 17 residues. Trimming took 5 bases from V and 8 from J, leaving 27 bases between them. CDR3 sequence (DNA): TGTGCCAGCAGCGATCGGCGCGAGGAGACACCTACGGGAGGCTACACCTTC. This gives the protein CASSDRREETPTGGYTF.

A few counts support this clone. Here the CDR3 reads CASSSVTDTYGYTF. The CDR3 region has the DNA TGTGCCAGCAGCTCGGTGACAGATACCTATGGCTACACCTTC. The rearrangement links TRBV7-8 to TRBJ1-2; D may be TRBD1 (5 bases). Germline V gene sequence: CDR1 SGHVS, CDR2 FQNEAQ. CDR3 length equals 14 residues. Between the trimmed V and J ends, which lost 4 bases and 4 bases, there was a span of 13 bases.

The CDR3 sequence: CASSETGTYGYTF. The CDR3 region has the DNA TGTGCCAGCAGTGAAACGGGGACCTATGGCTACACCTTC. The chain employs TRBV6-5 and TRBJ1-2, with D possibly TRBD1 on 5 matching bases. Per germline, CDR1 MNHEY and CDR2 SVGAGI. CDR3 length equals 13 residues. V was cut by 5 bases and J by 4 bases, with 11 bases left in between.

V is TRBV19 and J is TRBJ1-2; D is unclear. Trimming stripped 3 bases from V and 0 bases from J, with 14 bases between. The germline V gene encodes CDR1 LNHDA and CDR2 SQIVND (reference sequence). There are 16 residues in the CDR3. CDR3 loop: CASSILGELANYGYTF. The CDR3 DNA reads TGTGCCAGTAGTATTCTAGGAGAACTAGCTAACTATGGCTACACCTTC.

The chain uses TRBV19 and TRBJ1-1; D ambiguous. CDR3 length: 14 amino acids. The germline gives CDR1 LNHDA, CDR2 SQIVND (reference sequence). V was trimmed by 6 bases and J by 11 bases, leaving 22 bases between them. CDR3 region: CASRISGLFSVAFF. CDR3 in DNA: TGTGCCAGTAGGATCTCCGGACTTTTCTCGGTGGCTTTCTTT.

This chain uses TRBV6-1 with TRBJ1-5; no clear D. This CDR3 contains 12 residues. Germline V lookup: CDR1 MNHNS, CDR2 SASEGT. The ends were cut back, 5 bases at V and 6 bases at J, with 8 bases in the middle. The chain's CDR3 is CASSPDGQPQHF. The CDR3 bases are TGTGCCAGCAGTCCGGATGGTCAGCCCCAGCATTTT.

The chain is built from TRBV6-6 and TRBJ1-5; 8 nucleotides match TRBD1. The CDR3 has 14 amino acids. The junction had 4 bases not matched to a gene; V was cut back by 3 bases and J by 6 bases. Germline V lookup: CDR1 MNHNY, CDR2 SVGAGI (reference sequence). The CDR3 spells CASSYGQGSQPQHF. CDR3 DNA sequence: TGTGCCAGCAGTTATGGACAGGGAAGTCAGCCCCAGCATTTT.

This chain uses TRBV7-2 with TRBJ2-4; TRBD1 matches at 9 bases. CDR3 length: 19 amino acids. V trimming: 5 bases; J trimming: 2 bases; junction bases outside the gene matches: 16. From germline, CDR1 is SGHTA and CDR2 FQGNSA. CDR3 protein: CASSLPIRDRVGPKNIQYF. The CDR3 nucleotides read TGTGCCAGCAGCCTACCCATCCGGGACAGGGTAGGGCCCAAAAACATTCAGTACTTC.

The chain combines TRBV7-2 with TRBJ2-7; TRBD1 aligns across 9 bases. After removal of 5 bases from V and 2 bases from J, the junction contained 4 bases not matched to a gene. The CDR3 is 14 amino acids. Germline CDR1 reads SGHTA; CDR2 reads FQGNSA. The CDR3 reads CASSVTGGPYEQYV. DNA for the CDR3: TGTGCCAGCAGCGTTACAGGGGGCCCCTACGAGCAGTACGTC.

With regard to this clone: It is likely a read error: a sequence one base away is far more abundant. This chain joins TRBV30 and TRBJ2-7, with D hard to call. The V end lost 3 bases, the J end lost 4 bases, and 10 bases lay between the germline ends. This CDR3 is 12 amino acids long. Looked up from germline, CDR1 is GTSNPN and CDR2 is SVGIG (reference sequence). The DNA for the CDR3 is TGTGCCTGGAGAAATCTAGGTTACGAGCAGTACTTC. Residues: CAWRNLGYEQYF.